This record covers a single T cell receptor (beta chain). The study ran its PCR with 60 Vbeta and 13 Jbeta primers. Some clones are missing from TCRdb's copy, which holds only in-frame ones; the method was immunoSEQ multiplex PCR. Among 150,000 to 200,000 clones listed, around 80% were seen once. This record belongs to a study of cytomegalovirus exposure and HLA in healthy donors. Germline values: CDR1 SGHDT, CDR2 YYEEEE. With 2 bases removed from V and 4 bases from J, the gap between germline ends came to 15 bases. The CDR3 extends over 16 amino acids. V is TRBV5-6 and J is TRBJ2-2; the D gene is possibly TRBD1 (6 bases). This sequence was found in a man aged 40-49 years in good health and CMV-seronegative. Sequenced: PBMCs. The CDR3: CASSFLPGESTGELFF. In DNA, the CDR3 is TGTGCCAGCAGCTTTCTCCCAGGGGAATCCACCGGGGAGCTGTTTTTT. The variable domain in full, completed from reference TRBV5-6 and TRBJ2-2, reads DAGVTQSPTHLIKTRGQQVTLRCSPKSGHDTVSWYQQALGQGPQFIFQYYEEEERQRGNFPDRFSGHQFPNYSSELNVNALLLGDSALYLCASSFLPGESTGELFFGEGSRLTVL.